This T cell receptor (beta chain) was recovered during a study of blood T cell repertoires in COVID-19. As for the study in general: Researchers got acute and convalescent COVID-19 samples from the United States, Italy and Spain.

Germline CDR1 and CDR2: SGHTA and FQGNSA. This CDR3 has 17 residues. Trimming cost V 1 base and J 7 bases; bases outside gene matches: 15. The authors' processing: Estimation of nucleated cell counts was performed using reference gene primer amplification. Sequenced by immunoSEQ multiplex PCR; TCRdb stores in-frame clones only, minus some. That table furnishes V, J and clone size, whereas the DNA furnished D and trimming. The sample contains about 190,000 clones, roughly 84% of which appear only once. The cohort comprised adults aged roughly 18 to 100 years residing in 20 to 30 US areas. Specimen: PBMCs or T cells enriched from blood (not recorded which). The chain links TRBV7-2 to TRBJ2-7; 8 bases match TRBD2. The clonotype comes from a woman younger than 45 who had recovered from COVID-19. Written as DNA, the CDR3 is TGTGCCAGCAGCTTAGGGCCACTTCAGCGGGAGCCTCGGGAGCAGTACTTC. As protein: CASSLGPLQREPREQYF.